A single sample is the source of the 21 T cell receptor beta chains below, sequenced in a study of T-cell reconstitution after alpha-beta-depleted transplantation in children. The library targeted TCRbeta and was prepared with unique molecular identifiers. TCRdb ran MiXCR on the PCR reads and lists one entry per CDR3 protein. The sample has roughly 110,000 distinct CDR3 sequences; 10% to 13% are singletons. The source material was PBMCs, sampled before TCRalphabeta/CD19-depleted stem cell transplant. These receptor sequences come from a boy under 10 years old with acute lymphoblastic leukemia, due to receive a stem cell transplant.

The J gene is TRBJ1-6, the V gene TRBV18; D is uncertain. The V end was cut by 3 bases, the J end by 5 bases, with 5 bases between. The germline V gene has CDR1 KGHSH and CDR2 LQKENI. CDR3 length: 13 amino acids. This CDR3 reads CASSPGNNSPLHF. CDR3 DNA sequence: TGTGCCAGCTCACCGGGTAATAATTCACCCCTCCACTTT.

The CDR3 reads CASRGREKLFF. In DNA, the CDR3 is TGTGCCAGCAGGGGCAGAGAAAAACTGTTTTTT. The chain joins TRBV6-4 to TRBJ1-4; D is uncertain. The CDR3 runs 11 residues. CDR1 and CDR2 (germline): MRHNA, SNTAGT. Trimming left V 6 bases short and J 8 bases short, with 7 bases between.

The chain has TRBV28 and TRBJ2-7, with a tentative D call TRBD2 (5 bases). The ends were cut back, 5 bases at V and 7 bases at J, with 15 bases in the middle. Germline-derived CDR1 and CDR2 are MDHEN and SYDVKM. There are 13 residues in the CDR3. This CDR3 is CASSLPGIFEQYF. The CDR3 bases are TGTGCCAGCAGTCTCCCCGGGATATTTGAGCAGTACTTC.

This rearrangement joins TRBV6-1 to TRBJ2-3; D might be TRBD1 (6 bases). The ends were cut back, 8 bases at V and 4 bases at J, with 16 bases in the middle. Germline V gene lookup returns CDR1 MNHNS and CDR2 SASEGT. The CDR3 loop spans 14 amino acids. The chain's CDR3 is CASRSYREADTQYF. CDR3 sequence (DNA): TGTGCCAGCCGCTCATACAGGGAAGCAGATACGCAGTATTTT.

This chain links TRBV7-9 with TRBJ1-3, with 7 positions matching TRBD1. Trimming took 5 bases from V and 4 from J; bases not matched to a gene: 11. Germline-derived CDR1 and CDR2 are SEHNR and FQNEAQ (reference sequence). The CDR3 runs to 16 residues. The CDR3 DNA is TGTGCCAGCAGCCGAGACAGGGCATCAGACGGAAACACCATATATTTT. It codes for CASSRDRASDGNTIYF.

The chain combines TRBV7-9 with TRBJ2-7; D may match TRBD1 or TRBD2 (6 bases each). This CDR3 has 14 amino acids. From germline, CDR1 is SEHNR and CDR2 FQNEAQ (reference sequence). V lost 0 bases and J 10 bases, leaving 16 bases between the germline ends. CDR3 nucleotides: TGTGCCAGCAGCTTAGCGGGGGCGCAGGGAGGACAGTACTTC. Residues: CASSLAGAQGGQYF. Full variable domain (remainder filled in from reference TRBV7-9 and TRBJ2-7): DTGVSQNPRHKITKRGQNVTFRCDPISEHNRLYWYRQTLGQGPEFLTYFQNEAQLEKSRLLSDRFSAERPKGSFSTLEIQRTEQGDSAMYLCASSLAGAQGGQYFGPGTRLTVT.

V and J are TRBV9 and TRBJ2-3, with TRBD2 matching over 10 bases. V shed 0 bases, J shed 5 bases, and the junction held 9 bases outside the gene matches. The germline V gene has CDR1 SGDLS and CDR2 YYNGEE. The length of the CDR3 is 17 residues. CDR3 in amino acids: CASSVGAAGGRVDTQYF. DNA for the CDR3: TGTGCCAGCAGCGTAGGAGCAGCGGGAGGGCGAGTAGATACGCAGTATTTT.

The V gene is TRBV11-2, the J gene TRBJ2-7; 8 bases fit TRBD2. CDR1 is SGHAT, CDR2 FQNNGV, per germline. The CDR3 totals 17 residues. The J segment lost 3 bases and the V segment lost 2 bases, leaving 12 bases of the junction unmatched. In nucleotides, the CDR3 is TGTGCCAGCAGCTTAATGCCACACGGGACTAGTAACTACGAGCAGTACTTC. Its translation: CASSLMPHGTSNYEQYF.

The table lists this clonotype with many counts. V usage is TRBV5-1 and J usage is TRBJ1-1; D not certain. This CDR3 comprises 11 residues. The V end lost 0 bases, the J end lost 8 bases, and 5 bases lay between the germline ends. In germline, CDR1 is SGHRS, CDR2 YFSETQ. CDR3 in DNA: TGCGCCAGCAGCTTGGGGCCGGAAGCTTTCTTT. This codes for CASSLGPEAFF. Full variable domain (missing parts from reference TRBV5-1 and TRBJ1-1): KAGVTQTPRYLIKTRGQQVTLSCSPISGHRSVSWYQQTPGQGLQFLFEYFSETQRNKGNFPGRFSGRQFSNSRSEMNVSTLELGDSALYLCASSLGPEAFFGQGTRLTVV.

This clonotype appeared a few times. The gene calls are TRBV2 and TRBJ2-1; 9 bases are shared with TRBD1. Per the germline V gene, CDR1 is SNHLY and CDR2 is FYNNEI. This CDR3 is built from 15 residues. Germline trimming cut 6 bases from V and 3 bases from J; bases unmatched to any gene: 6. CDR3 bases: TGTGCCAGCAGCCACCCGGGACAGGGCTACAATGAGCAGTTCTTC. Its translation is CASSHPGQGYNEQFF. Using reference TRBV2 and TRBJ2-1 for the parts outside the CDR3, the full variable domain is EPEVTQTPSHQVTQMGQEVILRCVPISNHLYFYWYRQILGQKVEFLVSFYNNEISEKSEIFDDQFSVERPDGSNFTLKIRSTKLEDSAMYFCASSHPGQGYNEQFFGPGTRLTVL.

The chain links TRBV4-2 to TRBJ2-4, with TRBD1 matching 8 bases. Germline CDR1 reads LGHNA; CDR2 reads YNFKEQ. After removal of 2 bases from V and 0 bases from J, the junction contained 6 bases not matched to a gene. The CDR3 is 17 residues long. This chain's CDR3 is CASSQPDRGGAKNIQYF. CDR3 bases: TGTGCCAGCAGCCAACCAGACAGGGGCGGAGCCAAAAACATTCAGTACTTC.

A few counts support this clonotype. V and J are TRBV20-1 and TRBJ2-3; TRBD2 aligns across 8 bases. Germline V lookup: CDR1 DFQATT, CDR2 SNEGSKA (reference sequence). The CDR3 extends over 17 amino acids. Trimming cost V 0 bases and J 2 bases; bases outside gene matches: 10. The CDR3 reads CSARDFRREAPTDTQYF. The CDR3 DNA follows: TGCAGTGCTAGAGATTTCCGGCGGGAGGCCCCCACAGATACGCAGTATTTT.

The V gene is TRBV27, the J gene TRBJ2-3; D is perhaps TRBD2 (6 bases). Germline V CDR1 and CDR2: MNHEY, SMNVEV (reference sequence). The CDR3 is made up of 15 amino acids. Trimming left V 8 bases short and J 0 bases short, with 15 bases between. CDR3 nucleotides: TGTGCCAGCCGCCTAGCGCCATATAGCACAGATACGCAGTATTTT. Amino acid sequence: CASRLAPYSTDTQYF.

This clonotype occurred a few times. The CDR3 sequence is CASSLAGSGRSYEQYF. CDR3 DNA sequence: TGTGCCAGCAGCTTAGCGGGTAGCGGGAGGTCCTACGAGCAGTACTTC. The chain couples TRBV7-9 to TRBJ2-7, with 10 bases matching TRBD2. The CDR3 totals 16 residues. Looked up from germline, CDR1 is SEHNR and CDR2 is FQNEAQ (reference sequence). The J segment lost 1 base and the V segment lost 0 bases, leaving 3 bases of the junction unmatched.

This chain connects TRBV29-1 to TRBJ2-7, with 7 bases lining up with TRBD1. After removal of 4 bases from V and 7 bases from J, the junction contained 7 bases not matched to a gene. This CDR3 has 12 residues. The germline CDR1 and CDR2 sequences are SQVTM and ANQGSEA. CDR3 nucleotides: TGCAGCGTTGGACAGGGTGGATTGGAGCAGTACTTC. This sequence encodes CSVGQGGLEQYF.

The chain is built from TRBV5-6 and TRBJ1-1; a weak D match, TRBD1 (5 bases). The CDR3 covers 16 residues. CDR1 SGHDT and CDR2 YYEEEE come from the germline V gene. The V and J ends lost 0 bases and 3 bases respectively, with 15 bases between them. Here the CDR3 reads CASSLGFRGWDTEAFF. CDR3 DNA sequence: TGTGCCAGCAGCTTGGGGTTTCGGGGCTGGGACACTGAAGCTTTCTTT.

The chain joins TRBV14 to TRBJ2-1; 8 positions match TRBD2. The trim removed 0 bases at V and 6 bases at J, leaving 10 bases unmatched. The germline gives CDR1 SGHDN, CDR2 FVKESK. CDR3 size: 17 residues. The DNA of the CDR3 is TGTGCCAGCAGCCAAGATCCCCCTAGCGGGCCTTTCAATGAGCAGTTCTTC. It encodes CASSQDPPSGPFNEQFF.

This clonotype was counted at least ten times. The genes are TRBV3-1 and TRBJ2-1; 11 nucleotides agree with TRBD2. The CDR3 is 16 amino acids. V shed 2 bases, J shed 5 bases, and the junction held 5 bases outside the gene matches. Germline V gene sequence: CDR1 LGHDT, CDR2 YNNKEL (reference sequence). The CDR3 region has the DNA TGTGCCAGCAGCCAAAGGCTAGCGGGAGGACACAATGAGCAGTTCTTC. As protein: CASSQRLAGGHNEQFF.

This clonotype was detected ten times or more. Here the CDR3 reads CASSFQGAVTEQFF. CDR3 sequence (DNA): TGCGCCAGCAGCTTTCAGGGGGCAGTAACTGAGCAGTTCTTC. The chain couples TRBV5-1 to TRBJ2-1, with 8 bases aligning to TRBD1. The CDR3 consists of 14 residues. Germline V gives CDR1 SGHRS, CDR2 YFSETQ. V lost 2 bases, J lost 9 bases, and 7 bases stayed unmatched.

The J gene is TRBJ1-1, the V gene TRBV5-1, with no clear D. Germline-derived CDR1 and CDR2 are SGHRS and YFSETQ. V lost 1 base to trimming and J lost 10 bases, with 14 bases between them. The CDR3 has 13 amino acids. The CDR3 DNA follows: TGCGCCAGCAGCTTGAGCCCCTCTGCTGCAGCTTTCTTT. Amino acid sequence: CASSLSPSAAAFF.

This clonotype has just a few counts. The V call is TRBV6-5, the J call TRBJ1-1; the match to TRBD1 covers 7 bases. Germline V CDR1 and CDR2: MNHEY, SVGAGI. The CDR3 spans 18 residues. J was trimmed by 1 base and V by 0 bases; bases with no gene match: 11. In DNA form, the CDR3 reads TGTGCCAGCAGTTACTCGGTGGGACAGACTTCCCCGAACACTGAAGCTTTCTTT. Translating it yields CASSYSVGQTSPNTEAFF.